The rows below give T cell receptor beta chains drawn from one sample of a study of identical twins. TCRdb ran MiXCR on the 5' RACE reads and lists one entry per CDR3 protein. The data show around 530,000 distinct CDR3 sequences, 12% to 15% seen once. The same sample was also used in a study of yellow fever vaccine responses in identical twins.

Sequenced sample: CD4+ T cells sorted from blood. Every receptor here comes from a woman aged 18-29 years in good health. Each CDR3 is given without its conserved first and last residue. Clone size is given for some rows only: seen once, a few or many times, or a class if the clone is expanded.

size: .
V: TRBV5-1
J: TRBJ2-7
CDR3: ASSLGGREPRYNYEQY

size: few
V: TRBV27
J: TRBJ2-7
CDR3: ASSLNEQGEQY

size: .
V: TRBV28
J: TRBJ2-1
CDR3: ASSSSVNNEQF

size: few
V: TRBV27
J: TRBJ2-7
CDR3: ASSLNRDVNEQY

size: .
V: TRBV5-6
J: TRBJ2-2
CDR3: ASSPTPSSTGELF

size: .
V: TRBV7-3
J: TRBJ1-1
CDR3: ASSLDPRGLAGAF

size: .
V: TRBV20-1
J: TRBJ2-1
CDR3: SAEGAGEQF

size: few
V: TRBV20-1
J: TRBJ2-1
CDR3: SARGGPGEQF

size: few
V: TRBV24-1
J: TRBJ2-3
CDR3: ATQSGGGTDTQY

size: .
V: TRBV7-3
J: TRBJ2-1
CDR3: ASSSPKEGWVQF

size: .
V: TRBV5-1
J: TRBJ2-5
CDR3: ASTRGLAGIETQY

size: few
V: TRBV5-1
J: TRBJ2-2
CDR3: ASSGGGPNANTGELF

size: many
V: TRBV12-3/TRBV12-4
J: TRBJ1-2
CDR3: ASSRQGVSAGYT

size: many
V: TRBV29-1
J: TRBJ2-2
CDR3: SVETPPAGELF

size: few
V: TRBV12-3/TRBV12-4
J: TRBJ1-4
CDR3: ASSLSWNSATNEKLF

size: .
V: TRBV15
J: TRBJ1-5
CDR3: ATSSGTVNQPQH

size: .
V: TRBV29-1
J: TRBJ1-2
CDR3: SVGTGTFNYGYT

size: few
V: TRBV4-1
J: TRBJ2-1
CDR3: ASSRQQGYNEQF

size: .
V: TRBV6-1
J: TRBJ2-5
CDR3: ASSQGGLESWYQETQY

size: many
V: TRBV12-3/TRBV12-4
J: TRBJ1-2
CDR3: ASSFGDRGRNGYT

size: .
V: TRBV7-9
J: TRBJ2-1
CDR3: ASSLQGTSFEQF

size: many
V: TRBV7-9
J: TRBJ2-5
CDR3: ASSSGAKETQY

size: few
V: TRBV19
J: TRBJ1-5
CDR3: ASSTTGERGLNSQPQH

size: .
V: TRBV14
J: TRBJ2-1
CDR3: ASSQGSQGYNEQF

size: few
V: TRBV29-1
J: TRBJ2-2
CDR3: SVERTGGRTGELF

size: few
V: TRBV10-3
J: TRBJ2-1
CDR3: AISGDLRRETAMSNEQF

size: few
V: TRBV9
J: TRBJ2-1
CDR3: ASSVGGSAYNEQF

size: once
V: TRBV28
J: TRBJ1-5
CDR3: ASSLHFSNQPQH

size: .
V: TRBV28
J: TRBJ1-5
CDR3: ASSLTGAGQPQH

size: few
V: TRBV10-1
J: TRBJ2-1
CDR3: ASSERTSGYNEQF

size: few
V: TRBV11-2
J: TRBJ2-3
CDR3: ASSRTPSGTDTQY

size: .
V: TRBV2
J: TRBJ2-2
CDR3: ASRDDRNTGELF

size: .
V: TRBV5-1
J: TRBJ1-4
CDR3: ASRSNEKLF

size: .
V: TRBV19
J: TRBJ2-2
CDR3: ASSDRAGTGELF

size: few
V: TRBV4-1
J: TRBJ2-3
CDR3: ASSQDRRTGGTDTQY

size: few
V: TRBV7-8
J: TRBJ2-6
CDR3: ASSLRQGSSGANVLT